Reported below is one T cell receptor beta chain. Its antigen is undetermined. CDR3 length: 15 residues. From germline, CDR1 is LNHNV and CDR2 YYDKDF (reference sequence). V was clipped by 5 bases and J by 6 bases, with 19 bases between them. The sample comes from a study of long-term antiretroviral therapy in people with HIV. Findings and limits, study-wide: Post-ART diversity increased but stayed below transplant donor controls. Clones with expansion before ART led the repertoire at all time points.

It was version v3.0 of the immunoSEQ assay that was run at survey level. In sequencing, roughly 40,000-50,000 T-cell genomes per sample were targeted. Profiling relied on immunoSEQ multiplex PCR, and the TCRdb table lists in-frame clones only, not all of them. The table records 21,000 or so clones, roughly 84% of them present only once. The source of this sequence is a man in his fifties or sixties with HIV. This sample comprised unsorted PBMCs, obtained at the start of antiretroviral therapy. The gene calls are TRBV15 and TRBJ1-1; TRBD1 might be the D (6 bases). CDR3: CATSLRQARLAEAFF. DNA for the CDR3: TGTGCCACCAGCCTACGACAGGCGCGCTTGGCTGAAGCTTTCTTT.